A single TCR beta chain is shown here with its context. Its matching antigen is unknown. The CDR3 is 14 amino acids. J lost 7 bases, V lost 7 bases, and 8 bases had no gene match. Germline loops: CDR1 MNHEY, CDR2 SMNVEV (reference sequence). This specimen belongs to a study of CD8 T cells in ankylosing spondylitis. One entry per CDR3 protein results from TCRdb running MiXCR on the 5' RACE reads. In the table there are roughly 150,000 distinct CDR3 sequences, around 8.9% of which are singletons. Overall study results and limits: Apparently characteristic of ankylosing spondylitis blood was a TCR beta motif (fewer than 10 highly homologous variants).

Material: blood, either unsorted or a sorted T cell fraction (not recorded which). The V and J genes are TRBV27 and TRBJ2-1; TRBD2 aligns across 9 bases. The sequence derives from a female donor with ankylosing spondylitis or in good health (not recorded which). The CDR3 region has the DNA TGTGCCAGCACCTCTATAACTAGCGGGAATGAGCAGTTCTTC. It codes for CASTSITSGNEQFF.